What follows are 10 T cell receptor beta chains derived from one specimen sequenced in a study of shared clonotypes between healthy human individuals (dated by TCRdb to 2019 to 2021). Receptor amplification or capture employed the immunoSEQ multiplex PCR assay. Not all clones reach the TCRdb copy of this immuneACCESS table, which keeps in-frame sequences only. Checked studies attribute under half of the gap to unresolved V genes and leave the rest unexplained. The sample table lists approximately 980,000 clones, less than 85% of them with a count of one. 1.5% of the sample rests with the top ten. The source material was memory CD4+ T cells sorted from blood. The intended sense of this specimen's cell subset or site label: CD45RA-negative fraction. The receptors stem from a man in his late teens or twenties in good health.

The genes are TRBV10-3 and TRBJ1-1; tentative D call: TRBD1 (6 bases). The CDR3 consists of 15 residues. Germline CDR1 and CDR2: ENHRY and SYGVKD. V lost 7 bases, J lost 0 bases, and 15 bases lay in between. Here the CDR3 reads CAITRDTTMNTEAFF. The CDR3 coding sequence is TGTGCCATCACCAGGGACACGACAATGAACACTGAAGCTTTCTTT.

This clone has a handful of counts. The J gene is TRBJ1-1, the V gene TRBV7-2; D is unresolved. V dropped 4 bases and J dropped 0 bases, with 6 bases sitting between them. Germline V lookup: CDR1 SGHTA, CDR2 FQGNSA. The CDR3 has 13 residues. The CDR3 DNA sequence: TGTGCCAGCAGCTCTAGGGTGAACACTGAAGCTTTCTTT. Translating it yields CASSSRVNTEAFF. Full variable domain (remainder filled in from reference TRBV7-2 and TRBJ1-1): GAGVSQSPSNKVTEKGKDVELRCDPISGHTALYWYRQSLGQGLEFLIYFQGNSAPDKSGLPSDRFSAERTGGSVSTLTIQRTQQEDSAVYLCASSSRVNTEAFFGQGTRLTVV.

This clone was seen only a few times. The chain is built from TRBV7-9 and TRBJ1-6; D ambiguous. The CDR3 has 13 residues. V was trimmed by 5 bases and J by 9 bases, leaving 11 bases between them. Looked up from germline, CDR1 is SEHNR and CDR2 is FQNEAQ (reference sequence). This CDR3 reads CASSPADVSPLHF. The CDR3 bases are TGTGCCAGCAGCCCCGCCGACGTTTCACCCCTCCACTTT.

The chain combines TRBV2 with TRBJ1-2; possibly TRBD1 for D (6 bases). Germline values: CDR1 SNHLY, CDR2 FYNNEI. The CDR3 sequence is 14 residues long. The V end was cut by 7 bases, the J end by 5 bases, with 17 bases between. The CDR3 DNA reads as TGTGCCAGCACCACCCCCGGGACAAGTTATGGCTACACCTTC. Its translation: CASTTPGTSYGYTF.

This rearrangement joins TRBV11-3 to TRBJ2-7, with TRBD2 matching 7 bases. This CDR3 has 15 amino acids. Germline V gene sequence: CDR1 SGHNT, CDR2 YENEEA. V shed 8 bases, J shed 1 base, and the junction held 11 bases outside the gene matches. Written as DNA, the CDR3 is TGTGCCAGCGCATCCCGGGGGACTACGTCCTACGAGCAGTACTTC. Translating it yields CASASRGTTSYEQYF.

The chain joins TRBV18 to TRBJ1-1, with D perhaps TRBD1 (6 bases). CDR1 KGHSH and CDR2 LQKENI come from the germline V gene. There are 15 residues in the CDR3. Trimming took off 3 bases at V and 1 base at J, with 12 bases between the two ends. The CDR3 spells CASSPRQDRNTEAFF. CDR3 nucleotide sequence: TGTGCCAGCTCACCCCGACAGGACCGGAACACTGAAGCTTTCTTT. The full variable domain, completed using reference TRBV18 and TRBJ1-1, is NAGVMQNPRHLVRRRGQEARLRCSPMKGHSHVYWYRQLPEEGLKFMVYLQKENIIDESGMPKERFSAEFPKEGPSILRIQQVVRGDSAAYFCASSPRQDRNTEAFFGQGTRLTVV.

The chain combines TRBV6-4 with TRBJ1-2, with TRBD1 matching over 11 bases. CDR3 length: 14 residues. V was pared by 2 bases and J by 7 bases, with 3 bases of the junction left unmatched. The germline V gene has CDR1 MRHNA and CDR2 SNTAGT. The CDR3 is CASSDGQGAGGYTF. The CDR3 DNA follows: TGTGCCAGCAGTGACGGACAGGGGGCAGGTGGCTACACCTTC.

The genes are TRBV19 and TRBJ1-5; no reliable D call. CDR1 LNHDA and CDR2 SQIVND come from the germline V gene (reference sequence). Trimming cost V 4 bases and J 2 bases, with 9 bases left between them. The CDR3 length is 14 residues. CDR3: CASSTDTGNQPQHF. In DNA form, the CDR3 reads TGTGCCAGTAGTACCGACACGGGCAATCAGCCCCAGCATTTT.

The DNA of the CDR3 is TGTGCCAGCAGCTTGGTGGCTCAGGGTAGTCACGTCCTGACTTTC. As protein: CASSLVAQGSHVLTF. The rearrangement joins TRBV5-6 to TRBJ2-6; a weak D match, TRBD1 (5 bases). Trimming took 0 bases from V and 11 from J, leaving 15 bases between them. CDR1 is SGHDT and CDR2 is YYEEEE in the germline V gene. CDR3 length: 15 amino acids. The whole variable domain, remainder taken from reference TRBV5-6 and TRBJ2-6, is DAGVTQSPTHLIKTRGQQVTLRCSPKSGHDTVSWYQQALGQGPQFIFQYYEEEERQRGNFPDRFSGHQFPNYSSELNVNALLLGDSALYLCASSLVAQGSHVLTFGAGSRLTVL.

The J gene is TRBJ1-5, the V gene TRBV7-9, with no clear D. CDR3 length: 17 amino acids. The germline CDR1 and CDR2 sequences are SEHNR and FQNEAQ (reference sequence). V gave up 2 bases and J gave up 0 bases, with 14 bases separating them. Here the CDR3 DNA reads TGTGCCAGCAGCTTACAGACGGACCGCTATAGCAATCAGCCCCAGCATTTT. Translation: CASSLQTDRYSNQPQHF.